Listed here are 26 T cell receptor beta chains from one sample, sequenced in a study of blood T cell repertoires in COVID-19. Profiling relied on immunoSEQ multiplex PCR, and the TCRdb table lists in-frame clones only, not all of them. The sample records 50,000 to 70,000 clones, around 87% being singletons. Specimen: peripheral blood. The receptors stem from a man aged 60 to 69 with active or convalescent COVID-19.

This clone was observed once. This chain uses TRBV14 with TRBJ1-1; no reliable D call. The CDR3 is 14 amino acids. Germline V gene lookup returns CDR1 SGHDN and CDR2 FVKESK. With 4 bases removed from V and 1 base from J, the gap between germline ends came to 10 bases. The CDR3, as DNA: TGTGCCAGCAGCCGAAAGGGAGGGAACACTGAAGCTTTCTTT. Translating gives CASSRKGGNTEAFF.

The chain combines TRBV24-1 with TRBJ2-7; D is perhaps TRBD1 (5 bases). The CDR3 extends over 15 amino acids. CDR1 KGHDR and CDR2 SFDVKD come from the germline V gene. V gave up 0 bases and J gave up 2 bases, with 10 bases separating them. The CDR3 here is CATSDLQGCPYEQYF. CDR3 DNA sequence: TGTGCCACCAGTGATTTGCAGGGCTGCCCCTACGAGCAGTACTTC.

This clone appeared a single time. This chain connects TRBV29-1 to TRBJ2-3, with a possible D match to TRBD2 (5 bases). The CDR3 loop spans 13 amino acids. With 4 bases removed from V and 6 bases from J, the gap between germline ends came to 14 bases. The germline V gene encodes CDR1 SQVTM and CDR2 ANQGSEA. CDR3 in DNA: TGCAGCGTTGCGGGCGGGTTTTTGGATACGCAGTATTTT. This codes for CSVAGGFLDTQYF.

For the CDR3, the DNA is TGTGCTAGTGCCTACCAGGGAAACACTGAAGCTTTCTTT. It codes for CASAYQGNTEAFF. V and J are TRBV12-5 and TRBJ1-1; tentatively, D is TRBD1 (5 bases). There are 13 residues in the CDR3. Germline values: CDR1 LGHNT, CDR2 FRNRAP. Trimming took 7 bases from V and 2 from J, leaving 11 bases between them.

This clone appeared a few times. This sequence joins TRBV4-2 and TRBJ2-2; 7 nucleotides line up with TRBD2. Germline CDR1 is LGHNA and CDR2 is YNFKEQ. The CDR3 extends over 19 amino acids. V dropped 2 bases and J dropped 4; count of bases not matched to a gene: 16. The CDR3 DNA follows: TGTGCCAGCAGCCAACAACTAGACACCATGGCTAGCGGCACCGGGGAGCTGTTTTTT. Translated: CASSQQLDTMASGTGELFF.

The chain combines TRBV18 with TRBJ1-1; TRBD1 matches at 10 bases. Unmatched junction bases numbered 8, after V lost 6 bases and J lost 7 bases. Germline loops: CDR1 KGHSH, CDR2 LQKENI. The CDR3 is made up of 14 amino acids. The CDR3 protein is CASSTSGQGSEAFF. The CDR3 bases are TGTGCCAGCTCTACGTCGGGACAGGGGAGTGAAGCTTTCTTT.

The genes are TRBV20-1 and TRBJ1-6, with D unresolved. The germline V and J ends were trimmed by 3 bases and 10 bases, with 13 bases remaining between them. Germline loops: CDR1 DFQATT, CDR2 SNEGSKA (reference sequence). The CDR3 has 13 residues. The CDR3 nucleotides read TGCAGTGCTAGTGGAATAACCGGGTCACCCCTCCACTTT. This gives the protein CSASGITGSPLHF.

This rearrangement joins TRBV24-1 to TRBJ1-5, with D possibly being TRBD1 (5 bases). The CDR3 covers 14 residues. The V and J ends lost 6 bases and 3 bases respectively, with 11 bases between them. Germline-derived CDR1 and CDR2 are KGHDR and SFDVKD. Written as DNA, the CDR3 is TGTGCCACCAGTACATCAGGGTACAATCAGCCCCAGCATTTT. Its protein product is CATSTSGYNQPQHF.

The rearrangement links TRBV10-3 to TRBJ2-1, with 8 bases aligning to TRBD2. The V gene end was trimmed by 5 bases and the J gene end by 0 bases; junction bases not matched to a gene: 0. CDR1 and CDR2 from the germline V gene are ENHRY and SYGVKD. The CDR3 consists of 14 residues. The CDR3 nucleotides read TGTGCCATCAGTAGCGGGAGCTCCTACAATGAGCAGTTCTTC. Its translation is CAISSGSSYNEQFF.

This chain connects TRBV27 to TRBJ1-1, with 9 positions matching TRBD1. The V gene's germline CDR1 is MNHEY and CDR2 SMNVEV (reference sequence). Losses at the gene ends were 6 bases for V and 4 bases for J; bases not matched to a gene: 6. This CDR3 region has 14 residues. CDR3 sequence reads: CASRGTGRVTEAFF. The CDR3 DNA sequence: TGTGCCAGCAGGGGGACAGGGAGGGTCACTGAAGCTTTCTTT.

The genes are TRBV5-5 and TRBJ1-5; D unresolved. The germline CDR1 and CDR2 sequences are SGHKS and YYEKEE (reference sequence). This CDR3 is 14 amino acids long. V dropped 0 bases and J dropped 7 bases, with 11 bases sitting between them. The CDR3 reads CASSLGGNGQPQHF. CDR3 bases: TGTGCCAGCAGCTTGGGAGGGAATGGCCAGCCCCAGCATTTT. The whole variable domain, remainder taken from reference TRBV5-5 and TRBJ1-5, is DAGVTQSPTHLIKTRGQQVTLRCSPISGHKSVSWYQQVLGQGPQFIFQYYEKEERGRGNFPDRFSARQFPNYSSELNVNALLLGDSALYLCASSLGGNGQPQHFGDGTRLSIL.

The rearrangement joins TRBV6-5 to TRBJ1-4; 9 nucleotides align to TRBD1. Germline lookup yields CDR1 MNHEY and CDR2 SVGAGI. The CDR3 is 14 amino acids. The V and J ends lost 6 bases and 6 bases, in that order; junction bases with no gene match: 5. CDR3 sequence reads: CASRRDRVDEKLFF. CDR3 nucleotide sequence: TGTGCCAGCAGAAGGGACAGGGTCGATGAAAAACTGTTTTTT.

This CDR3 is CASSQNRQGDYTF. The CDR3 nucleotides are TGTGCCAGCAGCCAGAATCGACAGGGGGACTACACCTTC. This chain connects TRBV2 to TRBJ1-2; TRBD1 matches at 9 bases. V was pared by 6 bases and J by 10 bases, with 9 bases of the junction left unmatched. This CDR3 spans 13 amino acids. CDR1 and CDR2 from the germline V gene are SNHLY and FYNNEI.

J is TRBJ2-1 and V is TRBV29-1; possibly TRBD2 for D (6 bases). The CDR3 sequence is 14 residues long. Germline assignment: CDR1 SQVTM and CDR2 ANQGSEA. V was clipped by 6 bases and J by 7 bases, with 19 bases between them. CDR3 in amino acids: CSVPGRGVGNEQFF. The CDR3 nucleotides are TGCAGCGTCCCCGGGCGGGGAGTGGGGAATGAGCAGTTCTTC.

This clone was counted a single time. This CDR3 reads CASSEVEGRKHNEQFF. The CDR3 bases are TGTGCCAGCAGTGAAGTGGAGGGTCGAAAACACAATGAGCAGTTCTTC. The chain carries TRBV6-1 and TRBJ2-1; a possible D gene is TRBD2 (6 bases). Trimming stripped 1 base from V and 5 bases from J, with 15 bases between. The CDR3 runs 16 residues. From germline, CDR1 is MNHNS and CDR2 SASEGT.

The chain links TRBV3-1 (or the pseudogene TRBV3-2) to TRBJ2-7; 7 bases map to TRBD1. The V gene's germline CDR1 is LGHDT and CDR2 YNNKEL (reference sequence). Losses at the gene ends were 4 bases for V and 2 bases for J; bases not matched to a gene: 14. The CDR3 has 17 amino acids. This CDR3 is CASSRRSVRQGAYEQYF. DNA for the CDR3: TGTGCCAGCAGCCGACGATCAGTCCGACAGGGCGCCTACGAGCAGTACTTC.

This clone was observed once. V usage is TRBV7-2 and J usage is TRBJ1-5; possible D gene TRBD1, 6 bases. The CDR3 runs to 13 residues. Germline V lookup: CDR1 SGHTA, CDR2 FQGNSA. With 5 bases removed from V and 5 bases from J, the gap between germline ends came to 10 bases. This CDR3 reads CASSQQGHQPQHF. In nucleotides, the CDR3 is TGTGCCAGCAGCCAACAGGGCCATCAGCCCCAGCATTTT.

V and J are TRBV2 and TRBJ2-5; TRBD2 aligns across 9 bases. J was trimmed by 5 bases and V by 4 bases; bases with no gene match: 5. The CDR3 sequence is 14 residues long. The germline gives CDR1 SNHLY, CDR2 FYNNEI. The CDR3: CASSGSGRGETQYF. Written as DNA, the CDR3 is TGTGCCAGCAGTGGTAGCGGGAGAGGGGAGACCCAGTACTTC.

In DNA form, the CDR3 reads TGCGCCAGCAGCTTGAGCGAACCGCGCTCCGGGGATACGCAGTATTTT. This encodes CASSLSEPRSGDTQYF. This chain links TRBV5-1 with TRBJ2-3, with D unclear. CDR1 is SGHRS and CDR2 is YFSETQ in the germline V gene. The CDR3 sequence is 16 residues long. Trimming cost V 1 base and J 6 bases, with 18 bases left between them.

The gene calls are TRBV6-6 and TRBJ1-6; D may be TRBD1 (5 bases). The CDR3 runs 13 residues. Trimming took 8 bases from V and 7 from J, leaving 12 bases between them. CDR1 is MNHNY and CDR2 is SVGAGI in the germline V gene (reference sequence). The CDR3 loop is CASLDSQNSPLHF. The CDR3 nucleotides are TGTGCCAGCCTCGACAGCCAAAATTCACCCCTCCACTTT.

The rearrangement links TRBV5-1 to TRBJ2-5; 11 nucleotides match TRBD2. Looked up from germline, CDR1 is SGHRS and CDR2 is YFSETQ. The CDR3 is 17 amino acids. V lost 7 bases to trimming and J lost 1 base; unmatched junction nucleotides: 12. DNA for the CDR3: TGCGCCAGCGGACGCGGTAGCGGGGGGGCAGCCCAAGAGACCCAGTACTTC. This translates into CASGRGSGGAAQETQYF.

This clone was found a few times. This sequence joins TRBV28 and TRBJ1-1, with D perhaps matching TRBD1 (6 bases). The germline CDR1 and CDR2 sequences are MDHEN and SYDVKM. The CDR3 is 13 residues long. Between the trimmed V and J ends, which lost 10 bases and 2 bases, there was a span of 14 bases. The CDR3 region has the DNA TGTGCCACCGCCCTACAGGGTAACACTGAAGCTTTCTTT. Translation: CATALQGNTEAFF.

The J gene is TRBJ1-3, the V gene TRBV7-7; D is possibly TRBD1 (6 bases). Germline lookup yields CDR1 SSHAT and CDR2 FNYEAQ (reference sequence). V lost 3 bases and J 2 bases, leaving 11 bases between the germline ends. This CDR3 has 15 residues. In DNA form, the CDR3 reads TGTGCCAGCAGCTTGGGGGGGGGCGCTGGAAACACCATATATTTT. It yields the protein CASSLGGGAGNTIYF.

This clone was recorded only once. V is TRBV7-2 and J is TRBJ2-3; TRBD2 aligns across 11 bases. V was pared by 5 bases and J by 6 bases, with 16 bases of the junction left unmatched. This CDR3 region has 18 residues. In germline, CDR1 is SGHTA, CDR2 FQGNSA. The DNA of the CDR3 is TGTGCCAGCAGCCCCCTTGGGGCTAGCGGGGGGTTCGGGGATACGCAGTATTTT. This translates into CASSPLGASGGFGDTQYF.

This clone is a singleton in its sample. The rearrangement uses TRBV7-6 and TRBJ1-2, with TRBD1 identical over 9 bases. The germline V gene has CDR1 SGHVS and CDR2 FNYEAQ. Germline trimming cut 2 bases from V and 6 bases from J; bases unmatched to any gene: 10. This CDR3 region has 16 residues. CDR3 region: CASSLLQGARSDGYTF. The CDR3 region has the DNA TGTGCCAGCAGCTTATTACAGGGGGCGCGTAGTGATGGCTACACCTTC. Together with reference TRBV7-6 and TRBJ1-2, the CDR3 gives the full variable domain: GAGVSQSPRYKVTKRGQDVALRCDPISGHVSLYWYRQALGQGPEFLTYFNYEAQQDKSGLPNDRFSAERPEGSISTLTIQRTEQRDSAMYRCASSLLQGARSDGYTFGSGTRLTVV.

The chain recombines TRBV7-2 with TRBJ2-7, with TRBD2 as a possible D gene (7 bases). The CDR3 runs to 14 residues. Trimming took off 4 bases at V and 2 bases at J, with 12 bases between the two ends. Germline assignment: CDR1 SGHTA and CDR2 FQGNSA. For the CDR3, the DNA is TGTGCCAGCAGCTCTAACGGGGGGCCCTACGAGCAGTACTTC. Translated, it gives CASSSNGGPYEQYF.